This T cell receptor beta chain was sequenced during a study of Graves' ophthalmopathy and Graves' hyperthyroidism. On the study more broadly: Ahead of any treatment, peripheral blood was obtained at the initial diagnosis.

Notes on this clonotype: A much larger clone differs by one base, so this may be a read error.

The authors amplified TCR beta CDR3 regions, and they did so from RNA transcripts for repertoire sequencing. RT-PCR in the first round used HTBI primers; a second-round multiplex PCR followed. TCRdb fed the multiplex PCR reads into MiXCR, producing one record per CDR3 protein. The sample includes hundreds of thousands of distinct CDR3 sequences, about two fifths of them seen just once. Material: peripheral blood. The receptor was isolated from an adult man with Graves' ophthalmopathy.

The CDR3, as DNA: TGTGCCAGCAGCTCCCCGGGACATATCTATGGCTACACCTTC. Translating it yields CASSSPGHIYGYTF. This chain links TRBV7-9 with TRBJ1-2; weak D call: TRBD1 (6 bases). Germline CDR1 reads SEHNR; CDR2 reads FQNEAQ (reference sequence). The CDR3 loop spans 14 amino acids. Trimming left V 4 bases short and J 4 bases short, with 13 bases between.